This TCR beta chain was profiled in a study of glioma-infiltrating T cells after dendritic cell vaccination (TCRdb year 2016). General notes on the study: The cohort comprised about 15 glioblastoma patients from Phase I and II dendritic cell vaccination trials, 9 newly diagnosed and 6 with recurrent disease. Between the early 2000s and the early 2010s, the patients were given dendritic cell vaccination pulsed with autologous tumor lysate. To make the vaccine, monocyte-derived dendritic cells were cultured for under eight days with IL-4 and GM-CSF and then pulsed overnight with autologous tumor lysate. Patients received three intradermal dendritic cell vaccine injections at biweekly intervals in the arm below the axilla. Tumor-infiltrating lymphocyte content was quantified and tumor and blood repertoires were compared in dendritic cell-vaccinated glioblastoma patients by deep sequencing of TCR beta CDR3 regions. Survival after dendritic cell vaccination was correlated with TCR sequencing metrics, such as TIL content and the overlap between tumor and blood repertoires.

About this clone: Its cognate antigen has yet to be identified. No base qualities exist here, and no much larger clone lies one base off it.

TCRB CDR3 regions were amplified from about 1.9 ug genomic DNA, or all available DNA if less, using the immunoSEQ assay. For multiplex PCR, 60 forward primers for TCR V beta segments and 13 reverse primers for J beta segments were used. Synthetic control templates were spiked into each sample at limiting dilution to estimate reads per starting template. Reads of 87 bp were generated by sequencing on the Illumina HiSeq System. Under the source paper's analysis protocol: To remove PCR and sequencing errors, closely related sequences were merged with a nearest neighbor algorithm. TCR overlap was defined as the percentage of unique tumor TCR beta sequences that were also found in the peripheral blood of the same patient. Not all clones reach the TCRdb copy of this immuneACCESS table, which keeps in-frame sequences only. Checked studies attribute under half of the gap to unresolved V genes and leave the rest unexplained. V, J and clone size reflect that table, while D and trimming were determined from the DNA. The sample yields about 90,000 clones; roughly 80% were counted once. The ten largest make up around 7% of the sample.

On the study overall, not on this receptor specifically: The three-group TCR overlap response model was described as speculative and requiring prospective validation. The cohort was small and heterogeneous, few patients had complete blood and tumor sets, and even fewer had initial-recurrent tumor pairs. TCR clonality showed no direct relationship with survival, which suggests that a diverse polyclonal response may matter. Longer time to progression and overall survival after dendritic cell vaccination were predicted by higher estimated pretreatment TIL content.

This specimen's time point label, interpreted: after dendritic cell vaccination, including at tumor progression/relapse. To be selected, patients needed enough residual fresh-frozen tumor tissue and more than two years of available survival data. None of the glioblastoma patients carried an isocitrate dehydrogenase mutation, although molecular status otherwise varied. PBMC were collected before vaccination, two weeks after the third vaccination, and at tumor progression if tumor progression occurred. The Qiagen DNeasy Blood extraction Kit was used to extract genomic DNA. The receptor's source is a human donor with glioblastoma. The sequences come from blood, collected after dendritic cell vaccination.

The CDR3 protein: CASSDPDSHYTF. The sequenced DNA is TGTGCCAGCAGCGACCCGGACAGCCACTACACCTTC. The V gene is TRBV7-9 and the J gene is TRBJ1-2, with a tentative D gene TRBD1 over 6 matching bases. CDR1 and CDR2 (SEHNR, FQNEAQ) derive from the germline V gene (reference sequence). V gives up 5 bases and J gives up 10 bases, and the segment between their germline ends measures 14 bases. The CDR3 measures 12 amino acids from cysteine to phenylalanine. Just CDR3 DNA is preserved here, 36 bases in frame from base 1.